This passage covers 26 T cell receptor beta chains from one sample sequenced in a study of beta chain features in type 1 diabetes. General observations from the study: Shortening of TCRB CDR3s, moderate but significant, appeared in all four CD4+ subsets of Type 1 diabetes patients.

Their antigens are not known. Every bit of the isolated RNA underwent reverse transcription, so sequencing read expressed TCRB transcripts. Data came from immunoSEQ multiplex PCR; TCRdb stores just in-frame clones and leaves some out. The table records around 280,000 clones, around 16% of them present only once. The sequencing sample was made of naive CD4+ T cells from blood. Receptors were obtained from a man aged 18-30 years with type 1 diabetes.

The gene calls are TRBV5-1 and TRBJ2-1, with TRBD2 matching 11 bases. Germline V gene sequence: CDR1 SGHRS, CDR2 YFSETQ. V dropped 2 bases and J dropped 5; count of bases not matched to a gene: 3. The CDR3 totals 15 residues. The CDR3 protein is CASSFQLAGDNEQFF. The CDR3 coding sequence is TGCGCCAGCAGCTTTCAACTAGCGGGGGACAATGAGCAGTTCTTC.

This clone was seen a few times. The chain couples TRBV7-6 to TRBJ1-4, with no clear D. Trimming pared 4 bases from V and 11 bases from J, leaving 14 bases between. Per germline, CDR1 SGHVS and CDR2 FNYEAQ. CDR3 length equals 13 residues. CDR3: CASSSSPRRKLFF. As DNA, the CDR3 is TGTGCCAGCAGCTCATCACCGAGGCGGAAACTGTTTTTT.

The table lists this clone with a few counts. The rearrangement links TRBV19 to TRBJ2-6; a possible D gene is TRBD2 (5 bases). From germline, CDR1 is LNHDA and CDR2 SQIVND (reference sequence). Trimming shortened V by 3 bases and J by 0 bases, and 6 bases separated the two germline ends. The CDR3 consists of 15 residues. The DNA for the CDR3 is TGTGCCAGTAGTATGGCGGGCTCTGGGGCCAACGTCCTGACTTTC. Translated: CASSMAGSGANVLTF.

This chain joins TRBV11-2 and TRBJ2-2, with D maybe TRBD2 (6 bases). The CDR3 runs 16 residues. V was trimmed by 2 bases and J by 1 base, leaving 11 bases between them. Germline-derived CDR1 and CDR2 are SGHAT and FQNNGV. CDR3 sequence (DNA): TGTGCCAGCAGCTTATCGGGCGGGGTGAACACCGGGGAGCTGTTTTTT. This gives the protein CASSLSGGVNTGELFF.

This clone was detected only a few times. V is TRBV9 and J is TRBJ2-3; a possible D gene is TRBD2 (5 bases). Germline V gene data show CDR1 as SGDLS and CDR2 as YYNGEE. The V end was cut by 4 bases, the J end by 2 bases, with 11 bases between. The CDR3 loop spans 14 amino acids. In DNA form, the CDR3 reads TGTGCCAGCAGCTCAACGACTATCACAGATACGCAGTATTTT. This translates into CASSSTTITDTQYF.

This clone was picked up a small number of times. The DNA of the CDR3 is TGCGCCAGCAGCTCCCTTCACGGGACAGGGCACTCCTACGAGCAGTACTTC. Protein sequence: CASSSLHGTGHSYEQYF. This chain uses TRBV5-1 with TRBJ2-7, with 9 positions matching TRBD1. Germline values: CDR1 SGHRS, CDR2 YFSETQ. The CDR3 loop spans 17 amino acids. J was trimmed by 0 bases and V by 3 bases; bases with no gene match: 10.

This chain links TRBV29-1 with TRBJ2-2; TRBD2 might be the D (5 bases). V lost 1 base to trimming and J lost 7 bases, with 7 bases between them. This CDR3 region has 12 residues. Germline CDR1 reads SQVTM; CDR2 reads ANQGSEA. DNA of the CDR3: TGCAGCGTTGAAGGAGGGAGCGGGGAGCTGTTTTTT. Its translation: CSVEGGSGELFF.

This clone appeared a few times. J is TRBJ2-7 and V is TRBV29-1; 9 positions match TRBD1. V trimming: 4 bases; J trimming: 4 bases; junction bases outside the gene matches: 17. The CDR3 contains 17 residues. The germline V gene has CDR1 SQVTM and CDR2 ANQGSEA. The CDR3 protein is CSVAEPYWTGERYEQYF. In DNA form, the CDR3 reads TGCAGCGTTGCAGAGCCCTACTGGACAGGGGAAAGGTACGAGCAGTACTTC.

The chain employs TRBV7-2 and TRBJ2-5; D unclear. Germline CDR1 is SGHTA and CDR2 is FQGNSA. V lost 5 bases to trimming and J lost 0 bases, with 10 bases between them. The CDR3 sequence is 14 residues long. CDR3 coding DNA: TGTGCCAGCAGCCCGTGGGCCTACCAAGAGACCCAGTACTTC. This translates into CASSPWAYQETQYF.

The rearrangement uses TRBV7-2 and TRBJ1-2, with TRBD1 matching 9 bases. Germline CDR1 reads SGHTA; CDR2 reads FQGNSA. The CDR3 has 15 residues. Unmatched junction bases numbered 6, after V lost 4 bases and J lost 3 bases. CDR3 amino acids: CASSYRTGEDYGYTF. CDR3 in DNA: TGTGCCAGCAGCTATCGGACAGGGGAAGACTATGGCTACACCTTC.

The V gene is TRBV9, the J gene TRBJ1-6; TRBD1 matches at 9 bases. The CDR3 contains 17 residues. From germline, CDR1 is SGDLS and CDR2 YYNGEE. V was clipped by 0 bases and J by 6 bases; unmatched bases: 7. Here the CDR3 DNA reads TGTGCCAGCAGCGTAGCTACCGGGACAGGGTCTAATTCACCCCTCCACTTT. It translates to CASSVATGTGSNSPLHF.

This chain links TRBV7-2 with TRBJ2-3, with 14 bases fitting TRBD2. Germline trimming cut 3 bases from V and 10 bases from J; bases unmatched to any gene: 12. Germline CDR1 and CDR2: SGHTA and FQGNSA. The CDR3 covers 17 residues. CDR3 loop: CASSLRTSGGPDDAQYF. Here the CDR3 DNA reads TGTGCCAGCAGCTTGCGGACTAGCGGGGGGCCCGATGATGCGCAGTATTTT.

CDR3 amino acids: CASRTGVGKLFF. The DNA for the CDR3 is TGTGCCAGCAGGACGGGGGTGGGAAAACTGTTTTTT. The chain employs TRBV27 and TRBJ1-4, with a tentative D call TRBD1 (5 bases). Trimming took off 6 bases at V and 10 bases at J, with 12 bases between the two ends. CDR1 and CDR2 from the germline V gene are MNHEY and SMNVEV (reference sequence). The CDR3 covers 12 residues.

This sequence joins TRBV9 and TRBJ1-6, with 7 bases that match TRBD1. Germline V gene sequence: CDR1 SGDLS, CDR2 YYNGEE. The CDR3 runs 15 residues. Germline trimming cut 2 bases from V and 7 bases from J; bases unmatched to any gene: 6. The CDR3: CASSVTDRVNSPLHF. DNA of the CDR3: TGTGCCAGCAGCGTCACTGACAGGGTGAATTCACCCCTCCACTTT.

J is TRBJ2-1 and V is TRBV28, with 9 bases aligning to TRBD2. Looked up from germline, CDR1 is MDHEN and CDR2 is SYDVKM. V shed 5 bases, J shed 4 bases, and the junction held 6 bases outside the gene matches. The CDR3 covers 15 residues. The CDR3 loop reads CASSPLLAGYNEQFF. As DNA, the CDR3 is TGTGCCAGCAGTCCCCTGCTAGCGGGGTACAATGAGCAGTTCTTC.

This clone was found a few times. V and J are TRBV30 and TRBJ2-7; 9 nucleotides agree with TRBD1. Germline V gene sequence: CDR1 GTSNPN, CDR2 SVGIG (reference sequence). The CDR3 contains 13 residues. V trimming: 2 bases; J trimming: 10 bases; junction bases outside the gene matches: 9. The CDR3 DNA reads TGTGCCTGGAGTTTCTCCCTACAGGGGGCTCAGTACTTC. Its protein product is CAWSFSLQGAQYF. The variable domain in full, completed from reference TRBV30 and TRBJ2-7, reads SQTIHQWPATLVQPVGSPLSLECTVEGTSNPNLYWYRQAAGRGLQLLFYSVGIGQISSEVPQNLSASRPQDRQFILSSKKLLLSDSGFYLCAWSFSLQGAQYFGPGTRLTVT.

This clone was detected only a few times. This chain uses TRBV7-2 with TRBJ1-6; D call uncertain. The V end was cut by 0 bases, the J end by 9 bases, with 12 bases between. The CDR3 is 15 residues long. Germline assignment: CDR1 SGHTA and CDR2 FQGNSA. As DNA, the CDR3 is TGTGCCAGCAGCTTAGCGTCTCCGGGGATTTCACCCCTCCACTTT. Residues: CASSLASPGISPLHF.

This clone was counted only a few times. V is TRBV27 and J is TRBJ2-6; D possibly corresponds to TRBD2 (5 bases). There are 14 residues in the CDR3. Looked up from germline, CDR1 is MNHEY and CDR2 is SMNVEV (reference sequence). Trimming took off 6 bases at V and 1 base at J, with 7 bases between the two ends. Here the CDR3 reads CASRRTSGANVLTF. DNA of the CDR3: TGTGCCAGCAGACGGACTTCTGGGGCCAACGTCCTGACTTTC.

This clone has only a few counts. The J gene is TRBJ2-7, the V gene TRBV29-1; D is uncertain. V was cut by 3 bases and J by 0 bases, with 6 bases left in between. This CDR3 is built from 12 residues. The germline gives CDR1 SQVTM, CDR2 ANQGSEA. The CDR3 here is CSVESVSYEQYF. In DNA form, the CDR3 reads TGCAGCGTTGAGAGTGTCTCCTACGAGCAGTACTTC.

This clone was counted only a few times. The V gene is TRBV30, the J gene TRBJ1-2; D perhaps matches TRBD1 (6 bases). The CDR3 spans 13 residues. Germline V gene lookup returns CDR1 GTSNPN and CDR2 SVGIG (reference sequence). Trimming cost V 1 base and J 8 bases, with 14 bases left between them. The CDR3 sequence is CAWSATGTRGYTF. CDR3 in DNA: TGTGCCTGGAGTGCAACGGGGACACGGGGCTACACCTTC.

Here the CDR3 DNA reads TGCGCCAGCGGCCGCCAGATTTATAACAGGGATGGCTACACCTTC. Translated, it gives CASGRQIYNRDGYTF. The chain couples TRBV5-1 to TRBJ1-2; weak D call: TRBD1 (6 bases). From germline, CDR1 is SGHRS and CDR2 YFSETQ. The ends were cut back, 7 bases at V and 6 bases at J, with 22 bases in the middle. CDR3 length: 15 residues.

This clone has a handful of counts. The V and J genes are TRBV23-1 and TRBJ1-2; 7 nucleotides line up with TRBD1. TRBV23-1 carries the ORF label, with uncertain function. V lost 6 bases, J lost 1 base, and 5 bases stayed unmatched. The CDR3 covers 14 residues. The CDR3 spells CASRFRDSNYGYTF. CDR3 coding DNA: TGCGCCAGCAGATTTCGGGACAGTAACTATGGCTACACCTTC.

There are a few counts of this clone. The chain combines TRBV28 with TRBJ2-7, with TRBD1 matching over 7 bases. Germline V CDR1 and CDR2: MDHEN, SYDVKM. V gave up 5 bases and J gave up 2 bases; unmatched junction bases: 9. The CDR3 contains 15 residues. The CDR3 DNA sequence: TGTGCCAGCAGTCTAACAGGGGATCTAGCCTACGAGCAGTACTTC. This codes for CASSLTGDLAYEQYF.

This clone has just a few counts. The rearrangement links TRBV21-1 to TRBJ2-7; the D call TRBD1 from the table was never checked on the DNA. TRBV21-1 is a pseudogene locus. The CDR3 contains 14 residues. The CDR3 DNA sequence: TGTGCCAGCAGCAAGGGGCGTGACAGGAACGAGCAGTACTTC. This gives the protein CASSKGRDRNEQYF.

The chain has TRBV5-1 and TRBJ1-1; tentative D call: TRBD1 (6 bases). The CDR3 spans 14 residues. Trimming pared 4 bases from V and 4 bases from J, leaving 14 bases between. Germline loops: CDR1 SGHRS, CDR2 YFSETQ. CDR3 region: CASSPGGGATEAFF. CDR3 DNA: TGCGCCAGCAGCCCCGGTGGGGGGGCCACTGAAGCTTTCTTT.

This clone was detected a few times. The chain has TRBV6-5 and TRBJ2-7; 9 positions agree with TRBD1. This CDR3 spans 15 amino acids. V lost 6 bases and J lost 3; bases outside the gene matches: 9. Germline V CDR1 and CDR2: MNHEY, SVGAGI. The CDR3: CASSQPGQGLYEQYF. CDR3 sequence (DNA): TGTGCCAGCAGCCAACCGGGACAGGGACTCTACGAGCAGTACTTC.